These 11 T cell receptor beta chains originate from one sample sequenced in a study of patients and donors after allogeneic stem cell transplantation. MiXCR, applied by TCRdb to the RT-PCR reads, yields one record per CDR3 protein. Of 400,000 to 450,000 distinct CDR3 sequences listed, 15% to 20% were seen once; the top ten hold less than 8.5%. The sequenced sample was blood, either unsorted or a sorted T cell fraction (not recorded which). The receptor set was obtained from a human donor who was either an allogeneic HSCT recipient or a stem cell or donor lymphocyte infusion donor (not recorded which). It is not recorded whose cells these are; they may come from a transplant donor.

The rearrangement uses TRBV18 and TRBJ1-5; TRBD1 aligns across 8 bases. The CDR3 loop spans 16 amino acids. Germline CDR1 reads KGHSH; CDR2 reads LQKENI. V shed 5 bases and J 2 bases; nucleotides not matched to a gene: 8. The CDR3 DNA is TGTGCCAGCTCAGCAAAGGACAGGGTAGGCAATCAGCCCCAGCATTTT. Protein: CASSAKDRVGNQPQHF.

Many counts were recorded for this clonotype. This chain connects TRBV12-3 or TRBV12-4 to TRBJ1-5; D is possibly TRBD1 (5 bases). The CDR3 runs 12 residues. The V and J ends lost 6 bases and 5 bases respectively, with 8 bases between them. CDR3: CASSRGDQPQHF. The CDR3 nucleotides are TGTGCCAGCAGCCGAGGGGATCAGCCCCAGCATTTT.

In this sample, this clonotype turned up a few times. The rearrangement links TRBV18 to TRBJ1-6, with D uncertain. Looked up from germline, CDR1 is KGHSH and CDR2 is LQKENI. V was cut by 6 bases and J by 15 bases, with 18 bases left in between. This CDR3 is 13 amino acids long. The CDR3 coding sequence is TGTGCCAGCTCGACCGCATTTGGCAGGCTCCTCCACTTT. Translating it yields CASSTAFGRLLHF.

This chain connects TRBV20-1 to TRBJ2-7; D not certain. CDR3 length equals 15 residues. Trimming cost V 5 bases and J 9 bases, with 26 bases left between them. The germline V gene has CDR1 DFQATT and CDR2 SNEGSKA (reference sequence). The CDR3 protein is CSAEGRRLGLIGQYF. The CDR3 region has the DNA TGCAGTGCTGAAGGGCGGCGTTTGGGTCTGATCGGGCAGTACTTC.

This chain uses TRBV7-8 with TRBJ2-7, with TRBD1 matching 10 bases. CDR1 and CDR2 (germline): SGHVS, FQNEAQ. The CDR3 is 17 residues long. Losses at the gene ends were 2 bases for V and 5 bases for J; bases not matched to a gene: 12. CDR3 protein: CASSLYFRGQGKDEQYF. CDR3 bases: TGTGCCAGCAGCTTATATTTCCGGGGACAGGGGAAGGACGAGCAGTACTTC.

This clonotype has more than one count but fewer than ten. The chain recombines TRBV5-6 with TRBJ2-2; the D is unclear. V gave up 0 bases and J gave up 2 bases, with 11 bases separating them. This CDR3 is built from 16 residues. Germline V gives CDR1 SGHDT, CDR2 YYEEEE. The CDR3 region is CASSLAARTNTGELFF. DNA for the CDR3: TGTGCCAGCAGCTTGGCCGCACGAACAAACACCGGGGAGCTGTTTTTT.

The V and J genes are TRBV7-6 and TRBJ2-7; 8 bases line up with TRBD1. Trimming removed 6 bases from V and 5 bases from J; junction bases left unmatched: 6. CDR1 and CDR2 (germline): SGHVS, FNYEAQ. There are 13 residues in the CDR3. The CDR3 region has the DNA TGTGCCAGCAGTCAGACAGGGGTCAACGAGCAGTACTTC. Its translation is CASSQTGVNEQYF. Variable domain in full (rest from reference TRBV7-6 and TRBJ2-7): GAGVSQSPRYKVTKRGQDVALRCDPISGHVSLYWYRQALGQGPEFLTYFNYEAQQDKSGLPNDRFSAERPEGSISTLTIQRTEQRDSAMYRCASSQTGVNEQYFGPGTRLTVT.

Turning to this clonotype: Because it lacks the conserved phenylalanine or tryptophan at the end, this CDR3 is likely a read error. The limits of the CDR3 on the DNA are not certain, so only TCRdb's listed CDR3 is given. J is TRBJ2-5 and V is TRBV2; the table's D call of TRBD1 was not tested on the DNA. CDR1 is SNHLY, CDR2 FYNNEI, per germline. The length of the CDR3 is 12 amino acids, counting both ends. The CDR3: CASSEWGQGARL.

This clonotype was seen at least ten times. The chain uses TRBV4-1 and TRBJ1-2, with D hard to call. Germline V lookup: CDR1 MGHRA, CDR2 YSYEKL. With 0 bases removed from V and 4 bases from J, the gap between germline ends came to 9 bases. The CDR3 consists of 14 residues. CDR3 region: CASSQDGRIYGYTF. For the CDR3, the DNA is TGCGCCAGCAGCCAAGATGGTCGGATCTATGGCTACACCTTC.

The chain joins TRBV10-3 to TRBJ2-3; tentatively, D is TRBD1 or TRBD2 (5 bases each). From germline, CDR1 is ENHRY and CDR2 SYGVKD. This CDR3 has 17 amino acids. V lost 2 bases to trimming and J lost 2 bases, with 17 bases between them. DNA of the CDR3: TGTGCCATCAGTGAGGGGGGAAGGGAATCCTTCACAGATACGCAGTATTTT. Translated, it gives CAISEGGRESFTDTQYF.

This clonotype has just a few counts. The chain joins TRBV2 to TRBJ2-3; D tentatively fits TRBD1 or TRBD2 (6 bases each). Germline V lookup: CDR1 SNHLY, CDR2 FYNNEI. The CDR3 sequence is 14 residues long. The V and J ends lost 4 bases and 2 bases respectively, with 10 bases between them. CDR3: CASSAQGLTDTQYF. The CDR3 nucleotides are TGTGCCAGCAGTGCACAGGGACTCACAGATACGCAGTATTTT.